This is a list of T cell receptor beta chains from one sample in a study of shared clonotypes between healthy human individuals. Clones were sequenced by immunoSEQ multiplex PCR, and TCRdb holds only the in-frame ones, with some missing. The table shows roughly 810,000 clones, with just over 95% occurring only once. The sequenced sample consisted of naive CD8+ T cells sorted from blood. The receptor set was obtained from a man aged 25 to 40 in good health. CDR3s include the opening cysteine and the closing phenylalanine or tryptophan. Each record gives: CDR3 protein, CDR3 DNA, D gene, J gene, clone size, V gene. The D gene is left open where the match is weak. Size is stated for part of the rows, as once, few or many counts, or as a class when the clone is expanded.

CDR3 protein: CASSSGLWYEQYF
CDR3 DNA: TGTGCCAGCAGCTCGGGACTCTGGTACGAGCAGTACTTC
D gene: -
J gene: TRBJ2-7
clone size: -
V gene: TRBV7-6

CDR3 protein: CASSFLDRTGYGYTF
CDR3 DNA: TGTGCCAGCAGTTTTCTCGACAGGACGGGCTATGGCTACACCTTC
D gene: -
J gene: TRBJ1-2
clone size: -
V gene: TRBV28

CDR3 protein: CASSLAVLQLEQYF
CDR3 DNA: TGTGCCAGCAGCTTAGCGGTTCTTCAACTCGAGCAGTACTTC
D gene: -
J gene: TRBJ2-7
clone size: -
V gene: TRBV11-2

CDR3 protein: CASSPLVGHEQYF
CDR3 DNA: TGTGCCAGCAGTCCTTTGGTTGGCCACGAGCAGTACTTC
D gene: -
J gene: TRBJ2-7
clone size: once
V gene: TRBV27

CDR3 protein: CASSFSGRAWEQYF
CDR3 DNA: TGTGCCAGCAGCTTCTCAGGGAGGGCCTGGGAGCAGTACTTC
D gene: TRBD2
J gene: TRBJ2-7
clone size: -
V gene: TRBV7-9

CDR3 protein: CASSLRGVFAGVSEQFF
CDR3 DNA: TGTGCCAGCAGCTTGCGGGGGGTGTTCGCGGGAGTTAGTGAGCAGTTCTTC
D gene: TRBD2
J gene: TRBJ2-1
clone size: -
V gene: TRBV5-8

CDR3 protein: CASSFGTGELVYEQYF
CDR3 DNA: TGTGCCAGCAGCTTTGGAACAGGGGAGTTGGTCTACGAGCAGTACTTC
D gene: TRBD1
J gene: TRBJ2-7
clone size: -
V gene: TRBV7-2

CDR3 protein: CASSSPGSYEQYF
CDR3 DNA: TGTGCCAGCAGCTCGCCGGGATCCTACGAGCAGTACTTC
D gene: -
J gene: TRBJ2-7
clone size: -
V gene: TRBV5-6

CDR3 protein: CASSPGTGHYEQYF
CDR3 DNA: TGCGCCAGCAGCCCCGGGACAGGGCACTACGAGCAGTACTTC
D gene: TRBD1
J gene: TRBJ2-7
clone size: -
V gene: TRBV5-1

CDR3 protein: CSVDFVGDDTEAFF
CDR3 DNA: TGCAGCGTTGATTTTGTAGGGGACGACACTGAAGCTTTCTTT
D gene: -
J gene: TRBJ1-1
clone size: once
V gene: TRBV29-1

CDR3 protein: CASSSTGQGYNEQFF
CDR3 DNA: TGTGCCAGCAGCTCCACGGGACAGGGGTACAATGAGCAGTTCTTC
D gene: TRBD1
J gene: TRBJ2-1
clone size: -
V gene: TRBV7-9

CDR3 protein: CASSAGRVNTGELFF
CDR3 DNA: TGCGCCAGCAGTGCCGGCAGGGTGAACACCGGGGAGCTGTTTTTT
D gene: -
J gene: TRBJ2-2
clone size: -
V gene: TRBV10-1

CDR3 protein: CASSLTQGSEKLFF
CDR3 DNA: TGCGCCAGCAGCCTTACACAGGGGAGTGAAAAACTGTTTTTT
D gene: TRBD1
J gene: TRBJ1-4
clone size: -
V gene: TRBV4-1

CDR3 protein: CASSYGQASSYEQYF
CDR3 DNA: TGCGCCAGCAGCTATGGACAAGCTAGCTCCTACGAGCAGTACTTC
D gene: -
J gene: TRBJ2-7
clone size: -
V gene: TRBV4-3

CDR3 protein: CASSPSGRTTYEQYF
CDR3 DNA: TGTGCCAGCAGCCCTAGCGGGAGGACTACCTACGAGCAGTACTTC
D gene: TRBD2
J gene: TRBJ2-7
clone size: -
V gene: TRBV7-9

CDR3 protein: CASRQNTGELFF
CDR3 DNA: TGTGCCAGCAGACAAAACACCGGGGAGCTGTTTTTT
D gene: -
J gene: TRBJ2-2
clone size: -
V gene: TRBV27

CDR3 protein: CASSQDTVGLMGYEQYF
CDR3 DNA: TGCGCCAGCAGCCAAGATACGGTAGGACTCATGGGCTACGAGCAGTACTTC
D gene: -
J gene: TRBJ2-7
clone size: once
V gene: TRBV4-3

CDR3 protein: CASTDPWTGGRDTNEKLFF
CDR3 DNA: TGTGCCAGCACTGATCCATGGACAGGAGGGCGTGATACTAATGAAAAACTGTTTTTT
D gene: TRBD1
J gene: TRBJ1-4
clone size: -
V gene: TRBV6-1

CDR3 protein: CASSLWGSPEAFF
CDR3 DNA: TGTGCCAGCAGCTTATGGGGGTCTCCCGAAGCTTTCTTT
D gene: -
J gene: TRBJ1-1
clone size: -
V gene: TRBV11-2

CDR3 protein: CASSSGTSAYEQYF
CDR3 DNA: TGTGCCAGCAGCTCCGGGACTAGCGCCTACGAGCAGTACTTC
D gene: TRBD2
J gene: TRBJ2-7
clone size: -
V gene: TRBV7-9

CDR3 protein: CASSLFWGYEQYF
CDR3 DNA: TGTGCCAGCAGTTTATTTTGGGGCTACGAGCAGTACTTC
D gene: -
J gene: TRBJ2-7
clone size: -
V gene: TRBV27

CDR3 protein: CAISDSQGAQPQHF
CDR3 DNA: TGTGCCATCAGTGACTCCCAGGGTGCCCAGCCCCAGCATTTT
D gene: -
J gene: TRBJ1-5
clone size: -
V gene: TRBV10-3

CDR3 protein: CASSAGTGSYNEQFF
CDR3 DNA: TGTGCCAGCAGCGCCGGGACAGGGTCCTACAATGAGCAGTTCTTC
D gene: TRBD1
J gene: TRBJ2-1
clone size: -
V gene: TRBV9

CDR3 protein: CASSQLAISYNEQFF
CDR3 DNA: TGTGCCAGCAGCCAACTAGCGATTTCCTACAATGAGCAGTTCTTC
D gene: TRBD2
J gene: TRBJ2-1
clone size: -
V gene: TRBV5-8

CDR3 protein: CASSPGLAGTYNEQFF
CDR3 DNA: TGTGCCAGCAGTCCGGGACTAGCGGGAACCTACAATGAGCAGTTCTTC
D gene: TRBD2
J gene: TRBJ2-1
clone size: -
V gene: TRBV27

CDR3 protein: CASSRRTSGNIEQYF
CDR3 DNA: TGTGCCAGCAGCCGGAGGACTAGCGGGAATATCGAGCAGTACTTC
D gene: TRBD2
J gene: TRBJ2-7
clone size: -
V gene: TRBV7-9

CDR3 protein: CASSSPGASSGANVLTF
CDR3 DNA: TGTGCCAGCAGCTCCCCGGGGGCGAGCTCTGGGGCCAACGTCCTGACTTTC
D gene: -
J gene: TRBJ2-6
clone size: -
V gene: TRBV7-6

CDR3 protein: CASSMDKETQYF
CDR3 DNA: TGTGCCAGTAGTATGGATAAAGAGACCCAGTACTTC
D gene: -
J gene: TRBJ2-5
clone size: once
V gene: TRBV19

CDR3 protein: CASSPPRPLNTEAFF
CDR3 DNA: TGTGCCAGCTCACCACCGCGCCCGCTGAACACTGAAGCTTTCTTT
D gene: -
J gene: TRBJ1-1
clone size: -
V gene: TRBV18

CDR3 protein: CASSSGHVATNEKLFF
CDR3 DNA: TGTGCCAGCAGTTCGGGACACGTTGCAACTAATGAAAAACTGTTTTTT
D gene: -
J gene: TRBJ1-4
clone size: once
V gene: TRBV27

CDR3 protein: CASSPYRGSSKTQYF
CDR3 DNA: TGTGCCAGCAGCCCTTACAGGGGTTCTTCAAAGACCCAGTACTTC
D gene: TRBD1
J gene: TRBJ2-5
clone size: -
V gene: TRBV28

CDR3 protein: CASSVLAGEDEQFF
CDR3 DNA: TGTGCCAGCAGCGTGCTAGCGGGAGAGGATGAGCAGTTCTTC
D gene: TRBD2
J gene: TRBJ2-1
clone size: -
V gene: TRBV9

CDR3 protein: CASSLGTGDEQFF
CDR3 DNA: TGTGCCAGCAGCTTAGGTACAGGTGATGAGCAGTTCTTC
D gene: -
J gene: TRBJ2-1
clone size: -
V gene: TRBV11-3

CDR3 protein: CASSEQSGDRDPQPYGYTF
CDR3 DNA: TGTGCCAGCAGCGAGCAGTCAGGGGACAGGGACCCACAACCCTATGGCTACACCTTC
D gene: TRBD1
J gene: TRBJ1-2
clone size: -
V gene: TRBV28

CDR3 protein: CASRLQGSTEAFF
CDR3 DNA: TGTGCCAGCAGACTACAGGGTTCCACTGAAGCTTTCTTT
D gene: -
J gene: TRBJ1-1
clone size: -
V gene: TRBV28

CDR3 protein: CAITSNPATGDEKLFF
CDR3 DNA: TGTGCCATTACATCGAATCCCGCCACGGGGGATGAAAAACTGTTTTTT
D gene: -
J gene: TRBJ1-4
clone size: -
V gene: TRBV10-3

CDR3 protein: CASSSENTGELFF
CDR3 DNA: TGTGCCAGCAGTTCGGAGAACACCGGGGAGCTGTTTTTT
D gene: -
J gene: TRBJ2-2
clone size: -
V gene: TRBV27

CDR3 protein: CASSLTTGYGYTF
CDR3 DNA: TGTGCCAGCAGTCTTACCACAGGGTATGGCTACACCTTC
D gene: -
J gene: TRBJ1-2
clone size: -
V gene: TRBV28

CDR3 protein: CASTQGNEQFF
CDR3 DNA: TGTGCCAGTACACAGGGTAATGAGCAGTTCTTC
D gene: -
J gene: TRBJ2-1
clone size: -
V gene: TRBV27

CDR3 protein: CASSLPFVSTSGDNEQFF
CDR3 DNA: TGTGCCAGCAGCTTACCGTTTGTATCTACTAGCGGAGACAATGAGCAGTTCTTC
D gene: TRBD2
J gene: TRBJ2-1
clone size: -
V gene: TRBV7-9

CDR3 protein: CASSVAGRALNTEAFF
CDR3 DNA: TGTGCCAGCAGCGTAGCTGGAAGAGCCTTGAACACTGAAGCTTTCTTT
D gene: -
J gene: TRBJ1-1
clone size: -
V gene: TRBV9

CDR3 protein: CASSQEGTLSYEQYF
CDR3 DNA: TGTGCCAGCAGCCAAGAAGGGACGCTCTCCTACGAGCAGTACTTC
D gene: -
J gene: TRBJ2-7
clone size: -
V gene: TRBV4-2